This is a list of T cell receptor beta chains from one sample in a study of CD8 T cells in Susac syndrome. TCRdb processed the immunoSEQ multiplex PCR reads anew with MiXCR; each CDR3 protein has one entry. The table lists around 230,000 distinct CDR3 sequences, roughly 96% of them singletons. Source material: CD4+ T cells from PBMCs. These receptors originate from a human donor with multiple sclerosis. Both conserved end residues are trimmed from each CDR3. A D gene is named only where the DNA matches it firmly.

D: NA
J: TRBJ2-5
V: TRBV5-6
length: 11
CDR3: ASSLEGAKTQY

D: TRBD1
J: TRBJ1-3
V: TRBV7-2
length: 11
CDR3: ASSPGGLDTIY

D: NA
J: TRBJ2-5
V: TRBV18
length: 11
CDR3: ASSPGSQETQY

D: NA
J: TRBJ2-3
V: TRBV30
length: 9
CDR3: AWSVKDTQY

D: TRBD1
J: TRBJ1-2
V: TRBV12-3/TRBV12-4
length: 11
CDR3: ASRGDRDYGYT

D: NA
J: TRBJ2-1
V: TRBV29-1
length: 9
CDR3: SVGGYNEQF

D: NA
J: TRBJ2-3
V: TRBV5-6
length: 13
CDR3: ASTMAGTGTDTQY

D: NA
J: TRBJ1-5
V: TRBV7-3
length: 11
CDR3: ASSLFPREPQH

D: NA
J: TRBJ1-1
V: TRBV6-5
length: 13
CDR3: ASSYSGQLNTEAF

D: NA
J: TRBJ2-7
V: TRBV11-2
length: 11
CDR3: ASSLGLPREQY

D: NA
J: TRBJ1-2
V: TRBV14
length: 11
CDR3: ASSQDSAYGYT

D: NA
J: TRBJ2-3
V: TRBV30
length: 11
CDR3: AWSLPSTDTQY

D: NA
J: TRBJ2-3
V: TRBV18
length: 10
CDR3: ASSPTVDTQY

D: TRBD2
J: TRBJ2-7
V: TRBV30
length: 11
CDR3: AFGLAGAGEQY

D: TRBD2
J: TRBJ2-1
V: TRBV27
length: 14
CDR3: ASSEAGLAGGHEQF

D: NA
J: TRBJ2-3
V: TRBV27
length: 11
CDR3: ASSRTESDTQY

D: NA
J: TRBJ1-5
V: TRBV20-1
length: 11
CDR3: SASTGTNQPQH

D: TRBD1
J: TRBJ1-1
V: TRBV18
length: 13
CDR3: ASSPSQGARTEAF

D: NA
J: TRBJ1-2
V: TRBV6-6
length: 10
CDR3: ASSSIIQSYT

D: NA
J: TRBJ2-7
V: TRBV20-1
length: 13
CDR3: SARTGTLNSYEQY

D: TRBD2
J: TRBJ2-1
V: TRBV5-1
length: 11
CDR3: ASSTQREGVMF

D: NA
J: TRBJ2-2
V: TRBV2
length: 13
CDR3: ASRRGRGNTGELF

D: TRBD1
J: TRBJ2-1
V: TRBV9
length: 13
CDR3: ASSPRPGQPNEQF

D: TRBD1
J: TRBJ2-7
V: TRBV30
length: 14
CDR3: AWSDLGTGKGYEQY

D: NA
J: TRBJ2-1
V: TRBV30
length: 13
CDR3: AWSVPGSFYNEQF

D: NA
J: TRBJ2-1
V: TRBV4-2
length: 11
CDR3: ASSQASYNEQF

D: NA
J: TRBJ2-1
V: TRBV5-4
length: 12
CDR3: ASSAGQSYNEQF

D: TRBD2
J: TRBJ2-3
V: TRBV9
length: 14
CDR3: ASSAVTSGGTDTQY

D: NA
J: TRBJ2-3
V: TRBV29-1
length: 9
CDR3: SVEKTDTQY

D: NA
J: TRBJ1-1
V: TRBV2
length: 13
CDR3: ASSDGGAWDTEAF

D: NA
J: TRBJ1-5
V: TRBV18
length: 12
CDR3: ASSPDSVNQPQH

D: NA
J: TRBJ2-3
V: TRBV27
length: 13
CDR3: ASSLTGRSTDTQY

D: NA
J: TRBJ1-1
V: TRBV19
length: 13
CDR3: ATTGAPTENTEAF

D: TRBD2
J: TRBJ2-6
V: TRBV20-1
length: 17
CDR3: SARASQLAGKSGANVLT

D: TRBD1
J: TRBJ1-1
V: TRBV29-1
length: 11
CDR3: SVGTGLNTEAF

D: TRBD1
J: TRBJ2-7
V: TRBV5-1
length: 12
CDR3: ASSLVRDRDEQY

D: TRBD2
J: TRBJ2-7
V: TRBV29-1
length: 14
CDR3: SVARSRLAGDYEQY